Described below is a single T cell receptor (beta chain) sequence and its context. Antigen specificity is unknown. Trimming cost V 6 bases and J 3 bases, with 24 bases left between them. There are 17 residues in the CDR3. Generation of TCR beta libraries employed quantitative 5'-RACE incorporating molecular barcodes. TCRdb used MiXCR to reprocess the 5' RACE reads, holding one entry per CDR3 protein. The data hold some 290,000 distinct CDR3 sequences, with 20% observed a single time. The data derive from a study of CD8 T cells in ankylosing spondylitis. Findings of the study overall: Significant enrichment of disease-linked clones was reportedly seen in matched ankylosing spondylitis synovial fluid. Disease-linked clones bore a CD8+ phenotype and were relatively rare in peripheral blood. Made up of eight highly homologous variants, a TCR beta motif appeared characteristic of ankylosing spondylitis blood.

The gene calls are TRBV12-3 or TRBV12-4 and TRBJ2-7; D may be TRBD2 (6 bases). Sequenced sample: blood, either unsorted or a sorted T cell fraction (not recorded which). The receptor comes from a male donor with ankylosing spondylitis or in good health (not recorded which). In DNA form, the CDR3 reads TGTGCCAGCAGCCCACCCGGAGAACGGGGGAACGTCTACGAGCAGTACGTC. Translating gives CASSPPGERGNVYEQYV.